This T cell receptor (beta chain) was found in a study of molecular identifiers for immune sequencing clone quantification. Overall study context: Five aliquots were made in replicates from the RNA of about 20,000 or 100,000 naive CD8 cells, and four were sequenced.

Study-level findings and limits: Identical TCR molecules can share a barcode, and this sharing could underestimate highly expanded clone sizes. The share of molecules held by clones above 20 RNA copies was over 99% in effector cells and under 1% in naive cells.

Concerning this clonotype itself: Its target is not known. One end of the junction fails to match germline, which may point to a read error.

The germline CDR1 and CDR2 sequences are SNHLY and FYNNEI. The CDR3 spans 14 residues. Previously described methods and listed TCR primers were employed for the bulk TCR libraries. TCRdb re-called the PCR reads through MiXCR, storing one row per CDR3 protein. The sample shows over 90,000 distinct CDR3 sequences, 30% to 45% of them seen only once. The V and J genes are TRBV2 and TRBJ2-1; D remains ambiguous. The sequencing sample was made of naive CD8+ T cells from blood, with Jurkat cell RNA spiked in. Subset noted: FACS-sorted CD8+CD4-CCR7+CD45RA+ naive T cells. The TCR originated in a human donor in good health. Some libraries in this study had Jurkat cell RNA spiked in. In nucleotides, the CDR3 is TGTGCCAGCAGGGATCCGGGCGTTAACAATGAGCAGTCCTTC. Its translation: CASRDPGVNNEQSF. The full variable domain, completed using reference TRBV2 and TRBJ2-1, is EPEVTQTPSHQVTQMGQEVILRCVPISNHLYFYWYRQILGQKVEFLVSFYNNEISEKSEIFDDQFSVERPDGSNFTLKIRSTKLEDSAMYFCASRDPGVNNEQSFGPGTRLTVL.